The 30 T cell receptor beta chains listed next were all sequenced from one sample in a study of blood T cells in healthy people across ages. A second PCR of 7 to 11 cycles used a sample-barcoded 5' primer and a J-beta primer mix. TCRdb re-derived calls from the 5' RACE reads in MiXCR, one entry per CDR3 protein. The repertoire consists of some 640,000 distinct CDR3 sequences, with around 48% occurring once and the leading ten covering around 32%. Material for sequencing was blood. These receptor sequences come from a woman aged 60-70 years in good health.

The J gene is TRBJ2-3, the V gene TRBV20-1, with D unresolved. This CDR3 has 13 residues. The V and J ends lost 2 bases and 0 bases respectively, with 6 bases between them. Germline V lookup: CDR1 DFQATT, CDR2 SNEGSKA (reference sequence). Written as DNA, the CDR3 is TGCAGTGCTAGACTACCGAGCACAGATACGCAGTATTTT. This sequence encodes CSARLPSTDTQYF.

This sequence joins TRBV29-1 and TRBJ1-1; D unclear. CDR1 is SQVTM and CDR2 is ANQGSEA in the germline V gene. The CDR3 extends over 13 amino acids. Trimming left V 3 bases short and J 7 bases short, with 15 bases between. The CDR3 DNA is TGCAGCGTTGATGTTTCAAACTACGGTGAAGCTTTCTTT. Its protein is CSVDVSNYGEAFF. Variable domain in full (rest from reference TRBV29-1 and TRBJ1-1): SAVISQKPSRDICQRGTSLTIQCQVDSQVTMMFWYRQQPGQSLTLIATANQGSEATYESGFVIDKFPISRPNLTFSTLTVSNMSPEDSSIYLCSVDVSNYGEAFFGQGTRLTVV.

The chain employs TRBV5-1 and TRBJ2-1; D unclear. V was cut by 4 bases and J by 2 bases, with 10 bases left in between. The CDR3 length is 14 residues. Germline loops: CDR1 SGHRS, CDR2 YFSETQ. In nucleotides, the CDR3 is TGCGCCAGCAGCGATAATCCTCCCTACAATGAGCAGTTCTTC. As protein: CASSDNPPYNEQFF.

The genes are TRBV9 and TRBJ2-1; D remains unclear. V was clipped by 1 base and J by 1 base, with 6 bases between them. Germline CDR1 and CDR2: SGDLS and YYNGEE. The CDR3 extends over 14 amino acids. The CDR3 protein is CASSVPGSYNEQFF. The CDR3 DNA follows: TGTGCCAGCAGCGTACCAGGATCCTACAATGAGCAGTTCTTC.

The chain combines TRBV6-2 or TRBV6-3 with TRBJ2-5; D tentatively reads TRBD1 or TRBD2 (5 bases each). V was clipped by 7 bases and J by 3 bases, with 15 bases between them. The CDR3 totals 14 residues. Germline assignment: CDR1 MNHEY and CDR2 SVGEGT. The CDR3 nucleotides are TGTGCCAGCAACCTCTGGGGACCAAAAGAGACCCAGTACTTC. It specifies CASNLWGPKETQYF.

The chain joins TRBV7-2 to TRBJ1-4; the match to TRBD1 covers 8 bases. The CDR3 is made up of 14 amino acids. V shed 5 bases and J 7 bases; nucleotides not matched to a gene: 6. CDR1 and CDR2 (germline): SGHTA, FQGNSA. CDR3 loop: CASSPDRASEKLFF. The DNA for the CDR3 is TGTGCCAGCAGCCCGGACAGGGCGAGTGAAAAACTGTTTTTT.

The chain uses TRBV2 and TRBJ2-7; 9 bases are shared with TRBD1. Germline V lookup: CDR1 SNHLY, CDR2 FYNNEI. Trimming at V came to 6 bases and at J to 1 base, leaving 7 bases not matched to a gene. This CDR3 has 15 residues. The CDR3 DNA sequence: TGTGCCAGCAGAAGACAGGGGGACCCATCCTACGAGCAGTACTTC. Its translation is CASRRQGDPSYEQYF.

This chain uses TRBV28 with TRBJ2-4; D remains ambiguous. TRBJ2-7 explains the end of the DNA better; the J call may be wrong. The CDR3 runs to 14 residues. CDR1 and CDR2 (germline): MDHEN, SYDVKM. The DNA of the CDR3 is TGTGCCAGCAGACCGCCGAACCTCTCCTACGAGCAGTACTTC. Protein sequence: CASRPPNLSYEQYF.

This clonotype turned up a few times. The chain links TRBV10-3 to TRBJ2-1; D remains ambiguous. Germline CDR1 and CDR2: ENHRY and SYGVKD. Trimming cost V 3 bases and J 0 bases, with 9 bases left between them. The CDR3 is 15 amino acids. The CDR3 DNA reads TGTGCCATCAGTGACTTGGCAGCCTCCTACAATGAGCAGTTCTTC. It specifies CAISDLAASYNEQFF.

The genes are TRBV5-1 and TRBJ2-3; D is undetermined. The CDR3 loop spans 13 amino acids. The germline CDR1 and CDR2 sequences are SGHRS and YFSETQ. V was shortened by 0 bases and J by 4 bases, with 6 bases between the two germline ends. The CDR3 DNA reads TGCGCCAGCAGCTTGGAAGTTTCAGATACGCAGTATTTT. Amino acid sequence: CASSLEVSDTQYF.

The rearrangement joins TRBV6-2 or TRBV6-3 to TRBJ2-5; TRBD1 matches 8 bases. The J call may be incorrect, as the DNA end agrees better with TRBJ2-7. The CDR3 is 15 amino acids. Germline CDR1 is MNHEY and CDR2 is SVGEGT. The CDR3 bases are TGTGCCAGCACCAAAAGCAGGGGGCGCAACTACGAGCAGTACTTC. Its translation is CASTKSRGRNYEQYF.

This clonotype was detected only a few times. V gene TRBV9 combines with J gene TRBJ1-6; D possibly corresponds to TRBD1 (6 bases). V was trimmed by 3 bases and J by 0 bases, leaving 13 bases between them. Per germline, CDR1 SGDLS and CDR2 YYNGEE. This CDR3 is built from 17 residues. The CDR3 DNA is TGTGCCAGCAGCGCTCGCGGACAGAGCTCCTATAATTCACCCCTCCACTTT. This encodes CASSARGQSSYNSPLHF.

With regard to this clonotype: A junction boundary mismatches the germline segment, possibly from a read error. The J gene is TRBJ2-1, the V gene TRBV7-3, with D possibly TRBD1 on 6 matching bases. The CDR3 contains 15 residues. Germline CDR1 is SGHTA and CDR2 is FQGTGA. CDR3 sequence reads: CAGSAGTLSYNEQFF. In DNA form, the CDR3 reads TGTGCCGGCAGCGCCGGGACATTATCCTACAATGAGCAGTTCTTC.

The chain combines TRBV20-1 with TRBJ2-1; 8 bases match TRBD2. CDR3 length equals 13 residues. J gave up 2 bases and V 7 bases, and 4 bases lay outside the gene matches. CDR1 and CDR2 (germline): DFQATT, SNEGSKA (reference sequence). In nucleotides, the CDR3 is TGCAGTGGGCTAGCGGGCGCCTACAATGAGCAGTTCTTC. It specifies CSGLAGAYNEQFF.

This chain joins TRBV28 and TRBJ2-3; D not certain. The V gene's germline CDR1 is MDHEN and CDR2 SYDVKM. The CDR3 has 14 amino acids. The ends were cut back, 6 bases at V and 1 base at J, with 11 bases in the middle. The CDR3 bases are TGTGCCAGCAGCTCCGACGCTGGCACAGATACGCAGTATTTT. This gives the protein CASSSDAGTDTQYF.

V and J are TRBV14 and TRBJ2-2; D perhaps matches TRBD2 (6 bases). Trimming removed 3 bases from V and 6 bases from J, with 14 bases in between. Germline-derived CDR1 and CDR2 are SGHDN and FVKESK. This CDR3 has 15 residues. CDR3 bases: TGTGCCAGCAGCCAGGCGGGCGGGATTGCCGGGGAGCTGTTTTTT. This translates into CASSQAGGIAGELFF.

The chain uses TRBV7-9 and TRBJ1-4, with 9 bases matching TRBD1. The CDR3 is made up of 14 amino acids. V gave up 3 bases and J gave up 8 bases; unmatched junction bases: 4. CDR1 SEHNR and CDR2 FQNEAQ come from the germline V gene (reference sequence). The chain's CDR3 is CASSLGQGLEKLFF. The CDR3 coding sequence is TGTGCCAGCAGCTTGGGACAGGGACTCGAAAAACTGTTTTTT.

V gene TRBV4-1 combines with J gene TRBJ2-1, with TRBD2 identical over 13 bases. J gave up 5 bases and V 4 bases, and 11 bases lay outside the gene matches. The germline V gene encodes CDR1 MGHRA and CDR2 YSYEKL. The CDR3 has 18 residues. Here the CDR3 reads CASSRGLAGERGNNEQFF. CDR3 bases: TGCGCCAGCAGCCGAGGACTAGCGGGAGAAAGGGGGAACAATGAGCAGTTCTTC.

The rearrangement uses TRBV5-1 and TRBJ1-1, with 10 bases matching TRBD1. The junction had 12 bases not matched to a gene; V was cut back by 4 bases and J by 0 bases. The germline CDR1 and CDR2 sequences are SGHRS and YFSETQ. The CDR3 loop spans 18 amino acids. The CDR3 coding sequence is TGCGCCAGCAGCCCCGGACAGGGGGGGCGTATCATGAACACTGAAGCTTTCTTT. Its protein product is CASSPGQGGRIMNTEAFF.

This clonotype was seen a single time. This chain links TRBV7-3 with TRBJ2-1; TRBD2 matches at 8 bases. The DNA matches TRBJ2-7 better at its end, which makes the J call doubtful. Germline V CDR1 and CDR2: SGHTA, FQGTGA. There are 17 residues in the CDR3. The CDR3 reads CASSLRVSGSDYNEQYF. The CDR3 nucleotides are TGTGCCAGCAGCTTAAGGGTAAGCGGGAGTGACTACAATGAGCAGTACTTC.

This clonotype was counted only a few times. The rearrangement uses TRBV20-1 and TRBJ1-1; D ambiguous. Germline V gives CDR1 DFQATT, CDR2 SNEGSKA (reference sequence). Trimming removed 2 bases at V and 1 base at J, with 23 bases between. The CDR3 covers 18 residues. CDR3 protein: CSARSSSSLTRGNTEAFF. The CDR3, as DNA: TGCAGTGCTAGATCCTCCTCTAGCCTAACCCGGGGGAACACTGAAGCTTTCTTT.

V gene TRBV6-6 combines with J gene TRBJ2-3; perhaps D is TRBD1 or TRBD2 (5 bases each). The CDR3 is made up of 16 amino acids. The V end lost 2 bases, the J end lost 3 bases, and 15 bases lay between the germline ends. Germline CDR1 is MNHNY and CDR2 is SVGAGI (reference sequence). CDR3 bases: TGTGCCAGCAGTTACGGGGACGGTGGGGTTACAGATACGCAGTATTTT. Translated, it gives CASSYGDGGVTDTQYF.

This clonotype has a handful of counts. The J gene is TRBJ1-2, the V gene TRBV6-1, with TRBD1 as a possible D gene (5 bases). The CDR3 has 13 residues. Trimming took off 4 bases at V and 10 bases at J, with 16 bases between the two ends. Looked up from germline, CDR1 is MNHNS and CDR2 is SASEGT. CDR3 sequence: CASSAGTTEPYTF. CDR3 sequence (DNA): TGTGCCAGCAGTGCCGGGACTACCGAGCCCTACACCTTC.

A remark on this clonotype: One base away lies a much larger clone, so this may be a sequencing read error. The V gene is TRBV6-4, the J gene TRBJ2-3, with D perhaps TRBD1 or TRBD2 (5 bases each). The CDR3 sequence is 14 residues long. CDR1 and CDR2 (germline): MRHNA, SNTAGT. The CDR3 is CASSVGVLADMQYF. The DNA for the CDR3 is TGTGCCAGCAGTGTGGGGGTGTTAGCAGATATGCAGTATTTT.

This chain joins TRBV25-1 and TRBJ1-6, with 8 bases aligning to TRBD1. The germline V gene encodes CDR1 MGHDK and CDR2 SYGVNS. The CDR3 length is 14 residues. V was clipped by 6 bases and J by 8 bases; unmatched bases: 6. The CDR3 DNA reads as TGTGCCAGCAGACTCGGACAGGGATATTCACCCCTCCACTTT. Translation: CASRLGQGYSPLHF. Together with reference TRBV25-1 and TRBJ1-6, the CDR3 gives the full variable domain: EADIYQTPRYLVIGTGKKITLECSQTMGHDKMYWYQQDPGMELHLIHYSYGVNSTEKGDLSSESTVSRIRTEHFPLTLESARPSHTSQYLCASRLGQGYSPLHFGNGTRLTVT.

This clonotype was recorded a few times. The J gene is TRBJ2-5, the V gene TRBV30; D not resolved. Trimming pared 0 bases from V and 1 base from J, leaving 6 bases between. Germline values: CDR1 GTSNPN, CDR2 SVGIG (reference sequence). The CDR3 has 13 amino acids. In nucleotides, the CDR3 is TGTGCCTGGAGTGTACACCGCCAAGAGACCCAGTACTTC. Translating gives CAWSVHRQETQYF.

This clonotype was picked up a small number of times. CDR3 in amino acids: CASSPTSGRSSYNEQFF. In DNA form, the CDR3 reads TGTGCCAGCAGCCCTACTAGCGGGAGGAGCTCCTACAATGAGCAGTTCTTC. V is TRBV4-2 and J is TRBJ2-1, with TRBD2 matching 12 bases. CDR3 size: 17 residues. CDR1 is LGHNA and CDR2 is YNFKEQ in the germline V gene. The V segment lost 4 bases and the J segment 0 bases; nucleotides outside the gene matches: 4.

The chain recombines TRBV7-2 with TRBJ1-2, with D tentatively TRBD1 (5 bases). This CDR3 spans 14 amino acids. From germline, CDR1 is SGHTA and CDR2 FQGNSA. Trimming pared 9 bases from V and 0 bases from J, leaving 14 bases between. The CDR3 DNA reads as TGTGCCAGTGGGGCCGCCGGAACTAACTATGGCTACACCTTC. Its protein is CASGAAGTNYGYTF. The entire variable domain, with the rest obtained from reference TRBV7-2 and TRBJ1-2, is as follows: GAGVSQSPSNKVTEKGKDVELRCDPISGHTALYWYRQSLGQGLEFLIYFQGNSAPDKSGLPSDRFSAERTGGSVSTLTIQRTQQEDSAVYLCASGAAGTNYGYTFGSGTRLTVV.

Concerning this clonotype itself: This may be a read error: a much more frequent sequence differs by one nucleotide. The rearrangement links TRBV15 to TRBJ2-6; D is uncertain. Germline V gene data show CDR1 as LNHNV and CDR2 as YYDKDF (reference sequence). The CDR3 consists of 15 residues. The CDR3 here is CTTSRLSSGANVLTF. In nucleotides, the CDR3 is TGTACCACCAGCAGACTGAGCTCTGGGGCCAACGTCCTGACTTTC.

This clonotype showed up just a few times. V and J are TRBV4-1 and TRBJ1-5; maybe TRBD1 (6 bases). This CDR3 comprises 17 residues. Germline values: CDR1 MGHRA, CDR2 YSYEKL. Trimming removed 1 base at V and 4 bases at J, with 17 bases between. The CDR3 loop is CASSQAPRGGRNQPQHF. CDR3 DNA: TGCGCCAGCAGCCAAGCCCCCCGAGGGGGGCGGAATCAGCCCCAGCATTTT.